The rows below give T cell receptor beta chains drawn from one sample of a study of technical replicates of blood from several donors. Profiled with immunoSEQ multiplex PCR; TCRdb holds only in-frame clones, not every one. The table lists 40,000 to 55,000 clones, about 96% of them singletons, with around 0.4% in the top ten. Sequencing was performed on T cells isolated from PBMCs. The receptors come from a human donor in good health. CDR3s include the opening cysteine and the closing phenylalanine or tryptophan. The D gene is left open where the match is weak. Some rows have no size entry. The others give once, few or many, or a class for an expanded clone.

D: TRBD1; V: TRBV2; length: 13; J: TRBJ1-2; size: NA; CDR3: CASKPQGEAGYTF; DNA: TGTGCCAGCAAACCTCAGGGGGAGGCTGGCTACACCTTC
D: NA; V: TRBV29-1; length: 10; J: TRBJ1-1; size: NA; CDR3: CSVLNTEAFF; DNA: TGCAGCGTCCTCAACACTGAAGCTTTCTTT
D: TRBD2; V: TRBV5-1; length: 16; J: TRBJ2-5; size: NA; CDR3: CASSLRTSGREETQYF; DNA: TGCGCCAGCAGCCTGAGGACTAGCGGGAGGGAAGAGACCCAGTACTTC
D: TRBD2; V: TRBV30; length: 15; J: TRBJ2-1; size: NA; CDR3: CAWSIGLAAYNEQFF; DNA: TGTGCCTGGAGCATAGGACTAGCGGCCTACAATGAGCAGTTCTTC
D: TRBD2; V: TRBV30; length: 16; J: TRBJ2-5; size: NA; CDR3: CAWSSRTSGRRETQYF; DNA: TGTGCCTGGAGTAGTCGGACTAGCGGGAGGAGAGAGACCCAGTACTTC
D: NA; V: TRBV11-2; length: 14; J: TRBJ2-2; size: NA; CDR3: CASSPFRGTGELFF; DNA: TGTGCCAGCAGCCCCTTTAGGGGTACCGGGGAGCTGTTTTTT
D: NA; V: TRBV25-1; length: 14; J: TRBJ1-3; size: NA; CDR3: CASSEGGSGNTIYF; DNA: TGTGCCAGCAGTGAGGGGGGTTCTGGAAACACCATATATTTT
D: NA; V: TRBV5-5; length: 16; J: TRBJ2-2; size: NA; CDR3: CASSPSIGKGAGELFF; DNA: TGTGCCAGCAGCCCCTCTATCGGGAAAGGTGCCGGGGAGCTGTTTTTT
D: NA; V: TRBV15; length: 17; J: TRBJ2-7; size: NA; CDR3: CATSIIPQDRSSYEQYF; DNA: TGTGCCACCAGCATCATCCCCCAAGACAGGAGCTCCTACGAGCAGTACTTC
D: NA; V: TRBV11-3; length: 13; J: TRBJ2-2; size: once; CDR3: CASSLPSTGELFF; DNA: TGTGCCAGCAGCCTCCCTTCGACCGGGGAGCTGTTTTTT
D: NA; V: TRBV7-9; length: 14; J: TRBJ2-2; size: NA; CDR3: CASSFAEGTGELFF; DNA: TGTGCCAGCAGCTTTGCGGAAGGCACCGGGGAGCTGTTTTTT
D: TRBD2; V: TRBV5-1; length: 14; J: TRBJ2-7; size: NA; CDR3: CASSQTSGPYEQYF; DNA: TGCGCCAGCAGCCAAACTAGCGGACCCTACGAGCAGTACTTC
D: TRBD1; V: TRBV5-8; length: 15; J: TRBJ2-7; size: NA; CDR3: CASSQGTGSSYEQYF; DNA: TGTGCCAGCAGCCAGGGGACAGGGAGCTCCTACGAGCAGTACTTC
D: NA; V: TRBV28; length: 16; J: TRBJ2-1; size: once; CDR3: CASSFWGEDDYNEQFF; DNA: TGTGCCAGCAGTTTTTGGGGGGAGGACGACTACAATGAGCAGTTCTTC